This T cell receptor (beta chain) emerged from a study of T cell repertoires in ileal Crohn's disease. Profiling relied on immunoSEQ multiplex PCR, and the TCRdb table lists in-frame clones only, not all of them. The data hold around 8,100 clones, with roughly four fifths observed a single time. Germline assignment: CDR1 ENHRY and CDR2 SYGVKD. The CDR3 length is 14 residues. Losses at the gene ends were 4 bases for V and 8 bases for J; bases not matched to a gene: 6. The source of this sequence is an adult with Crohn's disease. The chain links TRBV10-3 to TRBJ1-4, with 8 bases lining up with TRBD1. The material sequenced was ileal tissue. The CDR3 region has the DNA TGTGCCATCAGTGGGACAGGGACTCAAGAAAAACTGTTTTTT. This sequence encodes CAISGTGTQEKLFF.